The 11 T cell receptor beta chains in this list originate from one sample, sequenced in a study of CD8 T cells in Susac syndrome. The RNA, about 0.45 to 1 ug, was put through reverse transcription using random hexamers. A single record per CDR3 protein comes from TCRdb applying MiXCR to the immunoSEQ multiplex PCR reads. The table has 150,000 to 200,000 distinct CDR3 sequences, 80% to 95% seen once. Specimen: CD4+ T cells from PBMCs. The source is a human donor in good health.

V gene TRBV5-4 combines with J gene TRBJ2-1, with D unresolved. Trimming removed 1 base at V and 3 bases at J, with 5 bases between. The CDR3 is made up of 13 amino acids. Germline CDR1 reads SGHNT; CDR2 reads YYREEE (reference sequence). The CDR3 protein is CASSLPSYNEQFF. The CDR3 coding sequence is TGTGCCAGCAGCTTGCCGAGCTACAATGAGCAGTTCTTC.

The chain combines TRBV19 with TRBJ2-2; TRBD2 aligns across 10 bases. Germline V CDR1 and CDR2: LNHDA, SQIVND (reference sequence). The CDR3 covers 16 residues. V lost 5 bases and J lost 6; bases outside the gene matches: 9. DNA of the CDR3: TGTGCCAGTAGTTTTAGCGGGGGGATTCACGCCGGGGAGCTGTTTTTT. Protein sequence: CASSFSGGIHAGELFF.

The chain recombines TRBV7-8 with TRBJ1-4; D is unclear. CDR1 SGHVS and CDR2 FQNEAQ come from the germline V gene. With 0 bases removed from V and 11 bases from J, the gap between germline ends came to 13 bases. This CDR3 spans 14 amino acids. The CDR3: CASSLAGRQDKLFF. In nucleotides, the CDR3 is TGTGCCAGCAGCTTAGCCGGACGTCAGGATAAACTGTTTTTT. Filled out from reference TRBV7-8 and TRBJ1-4, the complete variable domain reads GAGVSQSPRYKVAKRGQDVALRCDPISGHVSLFWYQQALGQGPEFLTYFQNEAQLDKSGLPSDRFFAERPEGSVSTLKIQRTQQEDSAVYLCASSLAGRQDKLFFGSGTQLSVL.

This sequence joins TRBV28 and TRBJ1-3; D may be TRBD1 (5 bases). The CDR3 length is 15 residues. V dropped 8 bases and J dropped 0 bases, with 14 bases sitting between them. Per the germline V gene, CDR1 is MDHEN and CDR2 is SYDVKM. The chain's CDR3 is CASWDFPSSGNTIYF. Here the CDR3 DNA reads TGTGCCAGCTGGGACTTCCCCAGCTCTGGAAACACCATATATTTT.

This clonotype was found once. The V gene is TRBV14, the J gene TRBJ1-6; maybe TRBD1 (5 bases). The V end lost 0 bases, the J end lost 10 bases, and 10 bases lay between the germline ends. Germline V gene sequence: CDR1 SGHDN, CDR2 FVKESK. The CDR3 length is 14 residues. The chain's CDR3 is CASSQDRVPSPLHF. The CDR3 bases are TGTGCCAGCAGCCAAGACAGGGTCCCCTCACCCCTCCACTTT. The full variable domain, with the rest looked up from reference TRBV14 and TRBJ1-6, is EAGVTQFPSHSVIEKGQTVTLRCDPISGHDNLYWYRRVMGKEIKFLLHFVKESKQDESGMPNNRFLAERTGGTYSTLKVQPAELEDSGVYFCASSQDRVPSPLHFGNGTRLTVT.

The chain links TRBV5-8 to TRBJ2-6, with D unresolved. The CDR3 loop spans 17 amino acids. V lost 0 bases, J lost 0 bases, and 10 bases lay in between. Germline V gives CDR1 SGHTS, CDR2 YDEGEE. The CDR3 DNA reads TGTGCCAGCAGCTTGGGTAGGACCCGCTCTGGGGCCAACGTCCTGACTTTC. Its translation is CASSLGRTRSGANVLTF.

The rearrangement links TRBV29-1 to TRBJ2-7; TRBD1 might be the D (5 bases). This CDR3 is built from 12 residues. Trimming cost V 6 bases and J 3 bases, with 12 bases left between them. CDR1 SQVTM and CDR2 ANQGSEA come from the germline V gene. The CDR3 loop reads CSVKDNNYEQYV. The CDR3 coding sequence is TGCAGCGTGAAGGACAATAACTACGAGCAGTACGTC.

In DNA, the CDR3 is TGCGCCAGCACCATGAAGGGGGGACAAGATACGCAGTATTTT. Translation: CASTMKGGQDTQYF. V gene TRBV5-1 combines with J gene TRBJ2-3, with D possibly being TRBD1 or TRBD2 (6 bases each). The CDR3 spans 14 residues. Germline lookup yields CDR1 SGHRS and CDR2 YFSETQ. The V and J ends lost 6 bases and 5 bases respectively, with 16 bases between them.

The chain is built from TRBV3-1 and TRBJ1-4, with TRBD1 identical over 10 bases. Looked up from germline, CDR1 is LGHDT and CDR2 is YNNKEL (reference sequence). The CDR3 is 14 residues long. The V and J ends lost 5 bases and 8 bases, in that order; junction bases with no gene match: 5. In nucleotides, the CDR3 is TGTGCCAGCAGCGAGGGACAGGGGAGAGAAAAACTGTTTTTT. Its translation is CASSEGQGREKLFF.

The rearrangement uses TRBV7-2 and TRBJ1-2; TRBD1 is a possible D gene (6 bases). The germline gives CDR1 SGHTA, CDR2 FQGNSA. The V end was cut by 5 bases, the J end by 1 base, with 11 bases between. CDR3 size: 14 residues. The CDR3 sequence: CASSRDRNNYGYTF. Here the CDR3 DNA reads TGTGCCAGCAGCCGAGACAGGAATAACTATGGCTACACCTTC.

This clonotype was found a few times. The V gene is TRBV29-1, the J gene TRBJ2-7; TRBD2 matches at 8 bases. CDR3 size: 14 residues. V was pared by 4 bases and J by 5 bases, with 10 bases of the junction left unmatched. The germline V gene has CDR1 SQVTM and CDR2 ANQGSEA. The CDR3 is CSVAKVAGSNEQYF. The DNA for the CDR3 is TGCAGCGTTGCCAAGGTAGCGGGGAGCAACGAGCAGTACTTC.